This T cell receptor beta chain originates from a study of control samples from healthy donors and cancer patients. Produced via immunoSEQ multiplex PCR; TCRdb's table is partial and in-frame only. There are approximately 20,000 clones in the sample; 80% to 85% occur only once, and 20% to 25% lies in the top ten. The CDR3 spans 13 residues. V lost 2 bases and J 8 bases, leaving 9 bases between the germline ends. Germline-derived CDR1 and CDR2 are SGHTA and FQGNSA. The chain links TRBV7-2 to TRBJ1-4; a weak D match, TRBD1 (5 bases). The TCR was taken from a man aged 55-75 years with colorectal cancer. The sequenced sample was PBMCs. In DNA form, the CDR3 reads TGTGCCAGCAGCTTAAGGGACGAAGAAAAACTGTTTTTT. It translates to CASSLRDEEKLFF. Full variable domain (missing parts from reference TRBV7-2 and TRBJ1-4): GAGVSQSPSNKVTEKGKDVELRCDPISGHTALYWYRQSLGQGLEFLIYFQGNSAPDKSGLPSDRFSAERTGGSVSTLTIQRTQQEDSAVYLCASSLRDEEKLFFGSGTQLSVL.